This T cell receptor beta chain was recovered during a study of T cell responses to AZD1222 COVID-19 vaccine. Study findings and constraints: With dominance at 160-218 and 743-854, vaccine-associated CD4 TCRs spanned spike. Sampling that yielded the repertoires occurred only after the peak T cell response. Most donors were white British and more were female, and clonal diversity was possibly underestimated.

For this clone: Its antigen is not known.

Libraries were prepared by immunoSEQ multiplex PCR; TCRdb keeps only in-frame clonotypes and omits some of them. This sample has some 89,000 clones, with approximately 88% found just once. Per the germline V gene, CDR1 is MDHEN and CDR2 is SYDVKM. V lost 10 bases to trimming and J lost 0 bases, with 16 bases between them. The CDR3 loop spans 15 amino acids. The TCR sequence derives from an adult in good health. The source material was peripheral blood, sampled on day 0 of MenACWY control vaccination. The V call is TRBV28, the J call TRBJ1-3; D is unclear. CDR3 in DNA: TGTGCCACCGCGGACGGACGGGTCTCTGGAAACACCATATATTTT. Protein: CATADGRVSGNTIYF.